Listed here is a single T cell receptor (beta chain). The data stem from a study of cytomegalovirus exposure and HLA in healthy donors. The CDR3 extends over 15 amino acids. Trimming cost V 8 bases and J 4 bases, with 21 bases left between them. Germline lookup yields CDR1 MNHNY and CDR2 SVGAGI (reference sequence). Donors were nominally healthy when sampled, though unrecorded immune exposures were likely. PCR employed 60 Vbeta and 13 Jbeta primers. Clones were read by immunoSEQ multiplex PCR, and TCRdb kept only the in-frame ones, dropping some. Of 170,000 or so clones in the sample, under 90% were seen once.

The origin of this receptor is a man aged 18 to 29 in good health and CMV-seronegative. The V call is TRBV6-6, the J call TRBJ2-7, with D possibly being TRBD2 (6 bases). Sequencing was done on a sample of PBMCs. CDR3 sequence (DNA): TGTGCCAGCCGGGCGCGGGGTCTGGGGGTTTACGAGCAGTACTTC. It encodes CASRARGLGVYEQYF.